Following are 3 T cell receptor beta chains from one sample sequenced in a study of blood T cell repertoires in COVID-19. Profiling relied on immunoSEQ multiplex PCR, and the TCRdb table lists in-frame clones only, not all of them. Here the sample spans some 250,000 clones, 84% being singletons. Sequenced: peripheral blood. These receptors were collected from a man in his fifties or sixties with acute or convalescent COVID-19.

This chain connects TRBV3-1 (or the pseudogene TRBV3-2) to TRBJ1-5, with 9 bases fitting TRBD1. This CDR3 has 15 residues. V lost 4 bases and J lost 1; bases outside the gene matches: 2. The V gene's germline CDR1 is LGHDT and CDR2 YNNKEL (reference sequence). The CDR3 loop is CASSPGTGSNQPQHF. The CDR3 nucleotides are TGTGCCAGCAGCCCGGGGACAGGGAGCAATCAGCCCCAGCATTTT.

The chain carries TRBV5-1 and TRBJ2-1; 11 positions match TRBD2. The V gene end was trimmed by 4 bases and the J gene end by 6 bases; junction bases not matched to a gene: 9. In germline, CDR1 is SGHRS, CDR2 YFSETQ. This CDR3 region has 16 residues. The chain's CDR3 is CASSASGTSGPNEQFF. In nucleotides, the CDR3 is TGCGCCAGCAGCGCGAGTGGGACTAGCGGACCCAATGAGCAGTTCTTC.

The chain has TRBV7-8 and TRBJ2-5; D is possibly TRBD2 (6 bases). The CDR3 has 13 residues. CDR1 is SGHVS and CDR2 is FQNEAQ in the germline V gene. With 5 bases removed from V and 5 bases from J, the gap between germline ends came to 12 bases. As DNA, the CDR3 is TGTGCCAGCAGCCTGGGACTGAGGGAGACCCAGTACTTC. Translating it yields CASSLGLRETQYF. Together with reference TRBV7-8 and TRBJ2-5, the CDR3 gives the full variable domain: GAGVSQSPRYKVAKRGQDVALRCDPISGHVSLFWYQQALGQGPEFLTYFQNEAQLDKSGLPSDRFFAERPEGSVSTLKIQRTQQEDSAVYLCASSLGLRETQYFGPGTRLLVL.